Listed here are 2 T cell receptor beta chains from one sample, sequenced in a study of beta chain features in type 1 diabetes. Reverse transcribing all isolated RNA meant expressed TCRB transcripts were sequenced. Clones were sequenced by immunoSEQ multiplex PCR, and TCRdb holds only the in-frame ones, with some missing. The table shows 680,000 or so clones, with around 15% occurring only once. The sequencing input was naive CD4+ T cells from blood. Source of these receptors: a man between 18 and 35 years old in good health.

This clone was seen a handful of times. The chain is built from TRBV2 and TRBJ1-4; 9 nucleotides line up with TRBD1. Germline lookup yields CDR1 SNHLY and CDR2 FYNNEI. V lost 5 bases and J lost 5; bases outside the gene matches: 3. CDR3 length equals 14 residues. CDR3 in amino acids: CASSPGTGNEKLFF. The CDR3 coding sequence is TGTGCCAGCAGTCCCGGGACAGGGAATGAAAAACTGTTTTTT.

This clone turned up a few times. This CDR3 is CASSLGSSGQETQYF. As DNA, the CDR3 is TGCGCCAGCAGCTTGGGATCTAGCGGGCAAGAGACCCAGTACTTC. V gene TRBV5-1 combines with J gene TRBJ2-5, with 8 nucleotides matching TRBD2. Germline V gene data show CDR1 as SGHRS and CDR2 as YFSETQ. CDR3 length equals 15 residues. Trimming cost V 0 bases and J 2 bases; bases outside gene matches: 3.